The following is a T cell receptor beta chain sequence with its context. This entry comes from a study of blood T cell repertoires in COVID-19. Whole-study context: Samples came from the United States, Italy and Spain, spanning acute and convalescent COVID-19. PBMCs, B-cell-depleted T cells, or T cells provided the cDNA or gDNA that made up the material.

Which cohort a participant joined came from the clinical history participants gave. Germline V gene sequence: CDR1 KGHSH, CDR2 LQKENI. V lost 6 bases to trimming and J lost 3 bases, with 11 bases between them. The CDR3 length is 13 residues. Sequencing used immunoSEQ multiplex PCR; TCRdb keeps in-frame clones, though not all of them. The data contain 350,000 or so clones, approximately 83% of them singletons. The sample comprised PBMCs or T cells enriched from blood (not recorded which). The TCR sequence derives from a woman between 40 and 50 years old with acute COVID-19. The V call is TRBV18, the J call TRBJ2-5, with D possibly being TRBD1 (5 bases). The DNA of the CDR3 is TGTGCCAGCTCCCGACAGAGAAAAGAGACCCAGTACTTC. Translation gives CASSRQRKETQYF.